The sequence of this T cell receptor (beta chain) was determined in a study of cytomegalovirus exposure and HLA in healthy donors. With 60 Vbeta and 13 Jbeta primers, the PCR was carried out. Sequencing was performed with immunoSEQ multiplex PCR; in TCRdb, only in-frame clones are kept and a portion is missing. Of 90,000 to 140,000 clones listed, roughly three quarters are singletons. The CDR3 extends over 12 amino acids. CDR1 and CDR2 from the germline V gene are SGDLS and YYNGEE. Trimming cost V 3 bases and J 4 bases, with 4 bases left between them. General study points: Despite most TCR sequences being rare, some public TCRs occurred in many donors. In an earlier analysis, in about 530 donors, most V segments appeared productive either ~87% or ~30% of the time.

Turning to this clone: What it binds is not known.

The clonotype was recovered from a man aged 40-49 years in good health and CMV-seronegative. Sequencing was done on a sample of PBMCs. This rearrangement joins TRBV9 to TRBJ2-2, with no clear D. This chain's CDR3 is CASSAGTGELFF. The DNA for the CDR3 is TGTGCCAGCAGCGCGGGCACCGGGGAGCTGTTTTTT. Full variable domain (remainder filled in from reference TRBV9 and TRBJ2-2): DSGVTQTPKHLITATGQRVTLRCSPRSGDLSVYWYQQSLDQGLQFLIQYYNGEERAKGNILERFSAQQFPDLHSELNLSSLELGDSALYFCASSAGTGELFFGEGSRLTVL.